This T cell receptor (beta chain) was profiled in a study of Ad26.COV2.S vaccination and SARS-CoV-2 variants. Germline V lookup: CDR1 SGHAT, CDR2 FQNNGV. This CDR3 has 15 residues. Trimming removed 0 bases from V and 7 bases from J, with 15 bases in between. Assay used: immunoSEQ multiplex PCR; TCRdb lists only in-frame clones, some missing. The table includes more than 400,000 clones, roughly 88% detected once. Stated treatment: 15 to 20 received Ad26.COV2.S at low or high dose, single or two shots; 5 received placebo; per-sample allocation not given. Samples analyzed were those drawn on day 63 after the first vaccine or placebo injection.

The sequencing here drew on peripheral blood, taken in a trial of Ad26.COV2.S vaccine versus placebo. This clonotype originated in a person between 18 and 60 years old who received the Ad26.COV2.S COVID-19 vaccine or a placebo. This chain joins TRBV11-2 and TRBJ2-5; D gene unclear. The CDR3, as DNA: TGTGCCAGCAGCTTAGATCGGTCGTATTTGGGGACCCAGTACTTC. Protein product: CASSLDRSYLGTQYF.